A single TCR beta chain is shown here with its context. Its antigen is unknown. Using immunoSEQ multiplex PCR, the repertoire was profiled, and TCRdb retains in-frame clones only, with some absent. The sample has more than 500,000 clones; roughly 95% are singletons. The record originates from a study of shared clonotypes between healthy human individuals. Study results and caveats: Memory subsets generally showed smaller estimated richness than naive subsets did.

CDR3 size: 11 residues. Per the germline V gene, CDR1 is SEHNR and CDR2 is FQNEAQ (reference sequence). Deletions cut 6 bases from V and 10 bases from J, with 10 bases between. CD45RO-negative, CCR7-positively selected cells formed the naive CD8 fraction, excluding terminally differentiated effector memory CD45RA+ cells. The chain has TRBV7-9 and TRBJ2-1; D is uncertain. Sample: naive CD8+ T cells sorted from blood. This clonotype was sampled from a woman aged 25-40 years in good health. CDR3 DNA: TGTGCCAGCAGTCTGTTTGACGAGCAGTTCTTC. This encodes CASSLFDEQFF.